The 20 T cell receptor beta chains below were found in one sample sequenced in a study of blood T cell repertoires in COVID-19. The repertoire was sequenced with immunoSEQ multiplex PCR; TCRdb's copy has only in-frame clones and lacks some. Here the sample spans about 120,000 clones, roughly 89% being singletons. Sequencing used peripheral blood. The receptors here all came from a woman in her sixties or seventies with COVID-19, enrolled during active disease.

The chain recombines TRBV15 with TRBJ1-5, with D unclear. CDR3 size: 14 residues. The V end was cut by 8 bases, the J end by 4 bases, with 15 bases between. Germline V CDR1 and CDR2: LNHNV, YYDKDF (reference sequence). CDR3 protein: CATCVSSSNQPQHF. The CDR3 region has the DNA TGTGCCACCTGTGTATCAAGCTCAAATCAGCCCCAGCATTTT.

This clone was detected only once. CDR3 sequence (DNA): TGTGCCAGCAGCCATTCCGGGACAGGGTCAAATGAGCAGTTCTTC. It is translated as CASSHSGTGSNEQFF. This rearrangement joins TRBV16 to TRBJ2-1; TRBD1 agrees at 9 bases. The ends lost 3 bases at V and 7 bases at J; junction bases unmatched: 7. The CDR3 totals 15 residues. Germline loops: CDR1 KGHSY, CDR2 FQNENV. The whole variable domain, filled in from reference TRBV16 and TRBJ2-1, reads GEEVAQTPKHLVRGEGQKAKLYCAPIKGHSYVFWYQQVLKNEFKFLISFQNENVFDETGMPKERFSAKCLPNSPCSLEIQATKLEDSAVYFCASSHSGTGSNEQFFGPGTRLTVL.

The gene calls are TRBV6-5 and TRBJ1-1; 10 bases line up with TRBD1. V lost 7 bases, J lost 5 bases, and 4 bases stayed unmatched. The germline V gene has CDR1 MNHEY and CDR2 SVGAGI. The CDR3 contains 13 residues. CDR3 residues: CASTRTGGTEAFF. The CDR3 region has the DNA TGTGCCAGCACCCGGACAGGGGGAACTGAAGCTTTCTTT.

The chain links TRBV5-8 to TRBJ2-5; D gene uncertain. Trimming left V 0 bases short and J 1 base short, with 13 bases between. CDR3 size: 16 residues. Germline loops: CDR1 SGHTS, CDR2 YDEGEE. The DNA for the CDR3 is TGTGCCAGCAGCTTGGCCCTCCAGCCAGGCCAAGAGACCCAGTACTTC. This encodes CASSLALQPGQETQYF.

The chain uses TRBV7-2 and TRBJ2-1; 9 positions match TRBD1. CDR1 SGHTA and CDR2 FQGNSA come from the germline V gene. This CDR3 region has 15 residues. With V trimmed by 5 bases and J by 3 bases, 5 bases remained unmatched. Here the CDR3 DNA reads TGTGCCAGCAGCCCCGGGGGACAGGGCTACAATGAGCAGTTCTTC. Amino acid sequence: CASSPGGQGYNEQFF.

J is TRBJ2-5 and V is TRBV5-1; possibly TRBD2 for D (6 bases). Trimming took off 0 bases at V and 9 bases at J, with 6 bases between the two ends. Germline V gene sequence: CDR1 SGHRS, CDR2 YFSETQ. CDR3 size: 11 residues. The CDR3 DNA reads as TGCGCCAGCAGCTTGGCGGGGGCCCAGTACTTC. Protein sequence: CASSLAGAQYF.

This rearrangement joins TRBV19 to TRBJ1-2; 7 positions agree with TRBD1. With 2 bases clipped from V and 0 bases from J, the junction kept 0 bases outside the gene matches. The CDR3 is 14 amino acids. Germline CDR1 reads LNHDA; CDR2 reads SQIVND (reference sequence). This CDR3 reads CASSITGANYGYTF. CDR3 DNA sequence: TGTGCCAGTAGTATAACAGGGGCTAACTATGGCTACACCTTC.

A single count supports this clone. This chain connects TRBV7-9 to TRBJ2-7; 7 nucleotides agree with TRBD1. Germline CDR1 SEHNR, CDR2 FQNEAQ (reference sequence). The CDR3 consists of 14 residues. J gave up 1 base and V 2 bases, and 2 bases lay outside the gene matches. The CDR3: CASSLLGQSYEQYF. The CDR3 DNA reads as TGTGCCAGCAGCTTACTGGGACAGTCCTACGAGCAGTACTTC.

The chain is built from TRBV2 and TRBJ1-1; a possible D gene is TRBD1 (5 bases). CDR1 SNHLY and CDR2 FYNNEI come from the germline V gene. The CDR3 contains 11 residues. V lost 8 bases and J 10 bases, leaving 14 bases between the germline ends. CDR3 protein: CASRRARRAFF. The CDR3 nucleotides read TGTGCCAGCCGCAGGGCCAGGAGAGCTTTCTTT. Combining the CDR3 with reference TRBV2 and TRBJ1-1 gives the whole variable domain EPEVTQTPSHQVTQMGQEVILRCVPISNHLYFYWYRQILGQKVEFLVSFYNNEISEKSEIFDDQFSVERPDGSNFTLKIRSTKLEDSAMYFCASRRARRAFFGQGTRLTVV.

Comments on this clone: In the same sample, other DNA sequences code for this CDR3. The V and J genes are TRBV19 and TRBJ2-2; D is unresolved. CDR1 and CDR2 (germline): LNHDA, SQIVND (reference sequence). This CDR3 region has 14 residues. The V and J ends lost 6 bases and 5 bases respectively, with 13 bases between them. The chain's CDR3 is CASSIPGSTGELFF. The CDR3 nucleotides read TGTGCCAGTAGCATACCCGGGTCAACCGGGGAGCTGTTTTTT.

The V gene is TRBV5-1, the J gene TRBJ1-2; 7 bases line up with TRBD1. CDR1 is SGHRS and CDR2 is YFSETQ in the germline V gene. The CDR3 is made up of 16 amino acids. The V segment lost 6 bases and the J segment 7 bases; nucleotides outside the gene matches: 18. The CDR3, as DNA: TGCGCCAGCACACGAGGGGCCACACAGGGGCGGTTTGGCTACACCTTC. Its protein product is CASTRGATQGRFGYTF.

This clone occurred once. V is TRBV4-1 and J is TRBJ1-5; TRBD1 might be the D (6 bases). CDR1 and CDR2 from the germline V gene are MGHRA and YSYEKL. With 1 base removed from V and 3 bases from J, the gap between germline ends came to 7 bases. CDR3 length: 14 amino acids. The CDR3 region is CASSQGTDNQPQHF. The CDR3 bases are TGCGCCAGCAGCCAAGGGACAGACAATCAGCCCCAGCATTTT.

The J gene is TRBJ1-2, the V gene TRBV21-1; TRBD1, the D gene given by the table, was not confirmed from the DNA. TRBV21-1 is described as a pseudogene. This CDR3 has 13 amino acids. DNA for the CDR3: TGTGCCAGCAGCACCGGACAGGGACAAGGCTACACCTTC. It codes for CASSTGQGQGYTF.

The rearrangement uses TRBV18 and TRBJ1-2; TRBD1 matches 7 bases. CDR1 is KGHSH, CDR2 LQKENI, per germline. The CDR3 has 15 residues. The trim removed 2 bases at V and 0 bases at J, leaving 3 bases unmatched. This CDR3 is CASSPGTVANYGYTF. The CDR3 DNA reads as TGTGCCAGCTCACCAGGGACAGTTGCTAACTATGGCTACACCTTC. The whole variable domain, remainder taken from reference TRBV18 and TRBJ1-2, is NAGVMQNPRHLVRRRGQEARLRCSPMKGHSHVYWYRQLPEEGLKFMVYLQKENIIDESGMPKERFSAEFPKEGPSILRIQQVVRGDSAAYFCASSPGTVANYGYTFGSGTRLTVV.

The chain has TRBV18 and TRBJ2-2; a weak D match, TRBD1 (6 bases). Germline CDR1 is KGHSH and CDR2 is LQKENI. V dropped 1 base and J dropped 1 base, with 7 bases sitting between them. This CDR3 comprises 15 residues. CDR3 in DNA: TGTGCCAGCTCACCACAGGGGGTGAACACCGGGGAGCTGTTTTTT. Its protein is CASSPQGVNTGELFF.

This chain links TRBV9 with TRBJ2-7; the D is unclear. There are 15 residues in the CDR3. Germline V CDR1 and CDR2: SGDLS, YYNGEE. Deletions cut 0 bases from V and 0 bases from J, with 10 bases between. The CDR3 bases are TGTGCCAGCAGCGTAGTCGACTCAAGCTCCTACGAGCAGTACTTC. Its translation is CASSVVDSSSYEQYF.

V gene TRBV7-8 combines with J gene TRBJ1-2; D gene uncertain. The CDR3 consists of 15 residues. Per germline, CDR1 SGHVS and CDR2 FQNEAQ. Trimming stripped 1 base from V and 4 bases from J, with 13 bases between. CDR3 DNA: TGTGCCAGCAGCTTAGGGGCAGTACCCTCCTATGGCTACACCTTC. Encoded protein: CASSLGAVPSYGYTF.

J is TRBJ2-2 and V is TRBV7-2; maybe TRBD2 (7 bases). Germline V gives CDR1 SGHTA, CDR2 FQGNSA. The CDR3 is made up of 15 amino acids. V lost 1 base and J 6 bases, leaving 12 bases between the germline ends. This CDR3 reads CASSLGGGAPGELFF. DNA of the CDR3: TGTGCCAGCAGCTTAGGTGGGGGGGCCCCCGGGGAGCTGTTTTTT. Using reference TRBV7-2 and TRBJ2-2 for the parts outside the CDR3, the full variable domain is GAGVSQSPSNKVTEKGKDVELRCDPISGHTALYWYRQSLGQGLEFLIYFQGNSAPDKSGLPSDRFSAERTGGSVSTLTIQRTQQEDSAVYLCASSLGGGAPGELFFGEGSRLTVL.

The chain links TRBV18 to TRBJ1-1; 8 bases agree with TRBD1. In germline, CDR1 is KGHSH, CDR2 LQKENI. Trimming took 3 bases from V and 1 from J; bases not matched to a gene: 10. This CDR3 spans 17 amino acids. The chain's CDR3 is CASSPTSTGEGNTEAFF. The CDR3 DNA reads TGTGCCAGCTCACCGACCTCGACAGGGGAGGGGAACACTGAAGCTTTCTTT.

The V and J genes are TRBV27 and TRBJ2-2, with TRBD1 matching 12 bases. This CDR3 is built from 15 residues. With 3 bases clipped from V and 7 bases from J, the junction kept 3 bases outside the gene matches. Per the germline V gene, CDR1 is MNHEY and CDR2 is SMNVEV (reference sequence). The CDR3 reads CASSFGTGGRGELFF. DNA of the CDR3: TGTGCCAGCAGTTTTGGGACAGGGGGCCGCGGGGAGCTGTTTTTT.